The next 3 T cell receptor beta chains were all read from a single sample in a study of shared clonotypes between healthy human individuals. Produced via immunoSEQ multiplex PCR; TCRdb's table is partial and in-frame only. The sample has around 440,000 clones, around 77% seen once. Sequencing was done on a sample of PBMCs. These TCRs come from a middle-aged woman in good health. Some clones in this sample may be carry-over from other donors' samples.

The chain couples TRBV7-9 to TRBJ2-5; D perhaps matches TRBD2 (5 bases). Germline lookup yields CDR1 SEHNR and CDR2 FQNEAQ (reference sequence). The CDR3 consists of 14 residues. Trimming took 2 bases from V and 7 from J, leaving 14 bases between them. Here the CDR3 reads CASSLPAAGGTQYF. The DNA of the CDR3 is TGTGCCAGCAGCTTACCAGCGGCCGGTGGGACCCAGTACTTC.

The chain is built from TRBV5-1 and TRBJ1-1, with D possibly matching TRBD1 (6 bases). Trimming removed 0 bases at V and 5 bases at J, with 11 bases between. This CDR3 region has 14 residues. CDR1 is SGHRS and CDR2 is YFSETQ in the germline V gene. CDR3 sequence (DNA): TGCGCCAGCAGCTTGGGTCAGGGGATGACTGAAGCTTTCTTT. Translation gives CASSLGQGMTEAFF.

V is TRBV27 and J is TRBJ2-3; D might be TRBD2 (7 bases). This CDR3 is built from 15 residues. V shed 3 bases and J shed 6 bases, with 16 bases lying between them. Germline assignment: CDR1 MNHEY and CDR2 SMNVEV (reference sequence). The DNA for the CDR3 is TGTGCCAGCAGTTTTGGGGGGGCAGGTTTCGATACGCAGTATTTT. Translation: CASSFGGAGFDTQYF.